In its sample, the clone carrying this T cell receptor beta chain was seen a few times. TCRdb ran MiXCR on the RT-PCR reads and lists one entry per CDR3 protein. Of some 880,000 distinct CDR3 sequences in the sample, roughly 17% are singletons; the top ten hold around 6%. The data derive from a study of patients and donors after allogeneic stem cell transplantation. The CDR3 is 13 residues long. Germline loops: CDR1 ENHRY, CDR2 SYGVKD. V lost 0 bases and J 3 bases, leaving 5 bases between the germline ends. This receptor was identified in a human donor who was either an allogeneic HSCT recipient or a stem cell or donor lymphocyte infusion donor (not recorded which). It is not recorded whose cells these are; they may come from a transplant donor. The chain carries TRBV10-3 and TRBJ1-2; TRBD1 might be the D (5 bases). The sequencing sample was made of blood, either unsorted or a sorted T cell fraction (not recorded which). CDR3 in DNA: TGTGCCATCAGTGAGTCGGGGGACTATGGCTACACCTTC. Translating gives CAISESGDYGYTF.